Following are 8 T cell receptor beta chains from one sample sequenced in a study of blood T cell repertoires in COVID-19. The protocol was immunoSEQ multiplex PCR, while the TCRdb copy is restricted to in-frame clones and leaves out a portion. The profile shows about 150,000 clones, 80% to 90% of them singletons. What was sequenced was peripheral blood. These receptor sequences come from a man between 65 and 85 years old with acute or convalescent COVID-19.

This chain connects TRBV6-2 or TRBV6-3 to TRBJ1-1, with D perhaps matching TRBD1 (6 bases). The CDR3 consists of 14 residues. V was pared by 2 bases and J by 4 bases, with 11 bases between. The germline gives CDR1 MNHEY, CDR2 SVGEGT. CDR3 sequence: CASSYGQRSTEAFF. In nucleotides, the CDR3 is TGTGCCAGCAGTTACGGACAGAGGAGCACTGAAGCTTTCTTT.

The DNA of the CDR3 is TGTGCCAGCAGCGTGGGGGCCCACCCTAACTATGGCTACACCTTC. Translation gives CASSVGAHPNYGYTF. J is TRBJ1-2 and V is TRBV9; D is possibly TRBD1 (6 bases). There are 15 residues in the CDR3. V was trimmed by 2 bases and J by 0 bases, leaving 11 bases between them. CDR1 is SGDLS and CDR2 is YYNGEE in the germline V gene.

The V call is TRBV14, the J call TRBJ2-1; 10 bases match TRBD2. Trimming removed 1 base from V and 4 bases from J; junction bases left unmatched: 4. Germline values: CDR1 SGHDN, CDR2 FVKESK. CDR3 length: 16 amino acids. The chain's CDR3 is CASSQGTSGTYNEQFF. The CDR3 region has the DNA TGTGCCAGCAGCCAAGGAACTAGCGGGACTTACAATGAGCAGTTCTTC.

The rearrangement uses TRBV5-6 and TRBJ1-3, with a tentative D call TRBD1 (5 bases). Looked up from germline, CDR1 is SGHDT and CDR2 is YYEEEE. Trimming cost V 9 bases and J 0 bases, with 16 bases left between them. The CDR3 extends over 15 amino acids. The CDR3: CATSPLGGSGNTIYF. The CDR3 coding sequence is TGTGCCACCTCACCGCTGGGGGGCTCTGGAAACACCATATATTTT.

V gene TRBV19 combines with J gene TRBJ2-7; 10 nucleotides match TRBD1. Germline assignment: CDR1 LNHDA and CDR2 SQIVND (reference sequence). The CDR3 extends over 15 amino acids. V lost 8 bases and J lost 6; bases outside the gene matches: 13. The CDR3 DNA reads as TGTGCCAGTCAGGACCCCCGGGACAGGGGTTCCGAGCAGTACTTC. Translated: CASQDPRDRGSEQYF.

This rearrangement joins TRBV27 to TRBJ1-6, with 7 bases aligning to TRBD1. CDR1 and CDR2 from the germline V gene are MNHEY and SMNVEV (reference sequence). The CDR3 spans 15 residues. CDR3 sequence: CAGGVGGTVNSPLHF. The CDR3 region has the DNA TGTGCGGGCGGGGTCGGTGGGACAGTAAATTCACCCCTCCACTTT.

The chain carries TRBV11-2 and TRBJ1-4, with D unresolved. Per the germline V gene, CDR1 is SGHAT and CDR2 is FQNNGV. The CDR3 has 15 residues. Trimming cost V 5 bases and J 7 bases, with 17 bases left between them. The CDR3 DNA is TGTGCCAGCAGCCCCACCCGGGTCGTGGCTGAAAAACTGTTTTTT. Translation: CASSPTRVVAEKLFF.

The chain joins TRBV3-1 (or the pseudogene TRBV3-2) to TRBJ2-7, with a possible D match to TRBD2 (7 bases). This CDR3 region has 15 residues. V was pared by 3 bases and J by 6 bases, with 18 bases between. Germline CDR1 and CDR2: LGHDT and YNNKEL (reference sequence). The CDR3 is CASSQGAWTRGEQYF. CDR3 nucleotides: TGTGCCAGCAGCCAGGGGGCTTGGACTAGGGGCGAGCAGTACTTC.